The entry below gives a single T cell receptor (beta chain) sequence along with its context. The entry originates in a study of T cell clones after liver transplantation. Study details: TCRbeta sequencing after a pre-transplant mixed lymphocyte reaction identified graft-donor-reactive clones, later tracked in post-transplant blood.

This CDR3 contains 14 residues. The V and J ends lost 6 bases and 1 base, in that order; junction bases with no gene match: 3. Germline V gives CDR1 LGHNT, CDR2 FRNRAP. TCRdb's table, derived via immunoSEQ multiplex PCR, lists solely in-frame clones and lacks some. The sample lists about 72,000 clones, about 92% occurring once. This chain links TRBV12-5 with TRBJ2-3; 8 bases agree with TRBD2. This specimen consisted of CD4+ T cells from blood, obtained before liver transplant. This receptor was obtained from a human donor who received a liver transplant. The CDR3 here is CASGWRGGTDTQYF. The CDR3 DNA sequence: TGTGCTAGTGGCTGGCGGGGGGGCACAGATACGCAGTATTTT. The complete variable domain, with remaining parts taken from reference TRBV12-5 and TRBJ2-3, reads DARVTQTPRHKVTEMGQEVTMRCQPILGHNTVFWYRQTMMQGLELLAYFRNRAPLDDSGMPKDRFSAEMPDATLATLKIQPSEPRDSAVYFCASGWRGGTDTQYFGPGTRLTVL.